The T cell receptor beta chain under discussion was sequenced for a study of blood T cell repertoires in COVID-19. The CDR3 sequence is 15 residues long. CDR1 and CDR2 from the germline V gene are MGHRA and YSYEKL. Trimming pared 0 bases from V and 2 bases from J, leaving 10 bases between. In the original workflow: Estimation of nucleated cell counts was performed using reference gene primer amplification. Sequenced by immunoSEQ multiplex PCR; TCRdb stores in-frame clones only, minus some. The V and J calls and clone size were taken over from that table, and D and trimming were inferred from the DNA. The sample carries 160,000 or so clones, about nine tenths recorded once. In its sample, this clone was seen a few times.

Material: peripheral blood. The chain couples TRBV4-1 to TRBJ2-5; tentative D call: TRBD2 (5 bases). The source is a woman aged 45 to 65 with acute or convalescent COVID-19. CDR3 sequence: CASSQDLSAQETQYF. For the CDR3, the DNA is TGCGCCAGCAGCCAAGATCTTAGCGCACAAGAGACCCAGTACTTC.